This T cell receptor (beta chain) was sequenced in a study of cytomegalovirus exposure and HLA in healthy donors. Whole-study results and caveats: HLA-A and HLA-B allele assignments for most subjects were reportedly predicted accurately using TCR beta sequences.

V lost 2 bases, J lost 6 bases, and 8 bases stayed unmatched. The CDR3 is 15 residues long. CDR1 and CDR2 (germline): LGHNA, YNFKEQ. A multiplex PCR was run with 60 Vbeta primers and 13 Jbeta primers. The assay was immunoSEQ multiplex PCR, and TCRdb's table has in-frame clones only and misses some. The table lists 250,000 to 350,000 clones, roughly 85% of them singletons, with roughly 4% in the top ten. About this clone: The antigen remains undetermined.

Sequenced input: PBMCs. The origin of this receptor is a man aged 40-49 years in good health and CMV-seropositive. The chain couples TRBV4-2 to TRBJ1-2; TRBD1 agrees at 8 bases. The CDR3 here is CASSQHKDRANGYTF. CDR3 coding DNA: TGTGCCAGCAGCCAACATAAGGACAGGGCAAATGGCTACACCTTC.